A selection of T cell receptor beta chains follows, all from one sample in a study of blood T cell repertoires in COVID-19. Measured with immunoSEQ multiplex PCR; TCRdb has only the in-frame clones, and not every one. Of 200,000 or so clones listed, approximately 79% are singletons. Sequencing input: peripheral blood. The origin of the receptors is a human donor in a cohort sampled during active COVID-19. CDR3s include the opening cysteine and the closing phenylalanine or tryptophan. Each record gives: J gene, V gene, clone size, CDR3 length, D gene, CDR3 protein, CDR3 DNA. D genes are given only for firm matches. Clone size is stated in some rows and not others, as once, few, many or a class when expanded.

j_gene: TRBJ2-3
v_gene: TRBV28
abundance: -
len: 17
d_gene: TRBD2
CDR3aa: CASTSWTSGRGTDTQYF
CDR3nt: TGTGCCAGCACCTCTTGGACTAGCGGGAGGGGCACAGATACGCAGTATTTT

j_gene: TRBJ1-2
v_gene: TRBV6-6
abundance: -
len: 13
d_gene: TRBD1
CDR3aa: CASSYPTGNDYTF
CDR3nt: TGTGCCAGCAGTTACCCGACAGGGAACGACTACACCTTC

j_gene: TRBJ2-7
v_gene: TRBV6-5
abundance: -
len: 15
d_gene: TRBD1
CDR3aa: CASSIPSQGGHEQYF
CDR3nt: TGTGCCAGCAGTATCCCTTCACAGGGGGGCCACGAGCAGTACTTC

j_gene: TRBJ1-2
v_gene: TRBV3-1/TRBV3-2
abundance: -
len: 15
d_gene: -
CDR3aa: CASSQRAGGGYGYTF
CDR3nt: TGTGCCAGCAGTCAAAGAGCCGGGGGTGGCTATGGCTACACCTTC

j_gene: TRBJ2-3
v_gene: TRBV5-1
abundance: -
len: 18
d_gene: TRBD2
CDR3aa: CASSLGGLALSSTDTQYF
CDR3nt: TGCGCCAGCAGCTTGGGGGGACTAGCGTTATCTAGCACAGATACGCAGTATTTT

j_gene: TRBJ2-7
v_gene: TRBV24-1
abundance: -
len: 14
d_gene: -
CDR3aa: CATSDGQSRDEQYF
CDR3nt: TGTGCCACCAGTGATGGCCAAAGCAGGGACGAGCAGTACTTC

j_gene: TRBJ2-1
v_gene: TRBV7-2
abundance: few
len: 15
d_gene: -
CDR3aa: CASSLARGGYNEQFF
CDR3nt: TGTGCCAGCAGCTTAGCGCGAGGCGGTTACAATGAGCAGTTCTTC

j_gene: TRBJ2-7
v_gene: TRBV6-6
abundance: few
len: 14
d_gene: TRBD1
CDR3aa: CASSYGRQGYEQYF
CDR3nt: TGTGCCAGCAGTTACGGTCGACAGGGCTACGAGCAGTACTTC

j_gene: TRBJ1-2
v_gene: TRBV5-1
abundance: few
len: 14
d_gene: -
CDR3aa: CASSETRGFGGYTF
CDR3nt: TGCGCCAGCAGCGAAACAAGGGGGTTCGGCGGCTACACCTTC

j_gene: TRBJ1-5
v_gene: TRBV7-2
abundance: -
len: 15
d_gene: -
CDR3aa: CASSYRERGNQPQHF
CDR3nt: TGTGCCAGCAGCTACAGGGAAAGGGGCAATCAGCCCCAGCATTTT

j_gene: TRBJ1-2
v_gene: TRBV4-1
abundance: -
len: 16
d_gene: TRBD1
CDR3aa: CASSQDPTGATRGYTF
CDR3nt: TGCGCCAGCAGCCAAGACCCGACAGGGGCCACCCGAGGCTACACCTTC

j_gene: TRBJ2-4
v_gene: TRBV18
abundance: -
len: 18
d_gene: TRBD2
CDR3aa: CASSPRASGSLGKNIQYF
CDR3nt: TGTGCCAGCTCACCACGGGCTAGCGGGAGCCTAGGCAAAAACATTCAGTACTTC

j_gene: TRBJ2-3
v_gene: TRBV5-4
abundance: -
len: 15
d_gene: -
CDR3aa: CASSPTSGSTDTQYF
CDR3nt: TGTGCCAGCAGCCCAACTAGTGGTAGCACAGATACGCAGTATTTT

j_gene: TRBJ2-7
v_gene: TRBV27
abundance: -
len: 12
d_gene: -
CDR3aa: CASRGQGYEQYF
CDR3nt: TGTGCCAGCAGGGGGCAAGGGTACGAGCAGTACTTC

j_gene: TRBJ2-3
v_gene: TRBV18
abundance: -
len: 16
d_gene: -
CDR3aa: CASSPRPIASTDTQYF
CDR3nt: TGTGCCAGCTCACCAAGGCCAATAGCGAGCACAGATACGCAGTATTTT

j_gene: TRBJ1-1
v_gene: TRBV13
abundance: -
len: 13
d_gene: -
CDR3aa: CASSSTVNTEAFF
CDR3nt: TGTGCCAGCAGCTCCACGGTGAACACTGAAGCTTTCTTT

j_gene: TRBJ1-1
v_gene: TRBV5-1
abundance: -
len: 15
d_gene: -
CDR3aa: CASSAGQPGNTEAFF
CDR3nt: TGCGCCAGCAGCGCTGGACAGCCGGGGAACACTGAAGCTTTCTTT

j_gene: TRBJ2-7
v_gene: TRBV5-4
abundance: few
len: 10
d_gene: TRBD1
CDR3aa: CASGDRDQYF
CDR3nt: TGTGCCAGCGGGGACAGGGACCAGTACTTC

j_gene: TRBJ2-1
v_gene: TRBV4-3
abundance: -
len: 18
d_gene: TRBD2
CDR3aa: CASSQGLAGGEDGNEQFF
CDR3nt: TGCGCCAGCAGCCAGGGACTAGCGGGAGGGGAGGATGGGAATGAGCAGTTCTTC

j_gene: TRBJ2-5
v_gene: TRBV3-1/TRBV3-2
abundance: -
len: 16
d_gene: -
CDR3aa: CASSQAPRGGQETQYF
CDR3nt: TGTGCCAGCAGCCAAGCACCTAGGGGGGGTCAAGAGACCCAGTACTTC

j_gene: TRBJ1-5
v_gene: TRBV28
abundance: -
len: 15
d_gene: -
CDR3aa: CASSRGQLSNQPQHF
CDR3nt: TGTGCCAGCAGTCGAGGACAGCTTAGCAATCAGCCCCAGCATTTT

j_gene: TRBJ1-4
v_gene: TRBV13
abundance: -
len: 14
d_gene: -
CDR3aa: CASSRRGTNEKLFF
CDR3nt: TGTGCCAGCAGCCGGCGGGGGACTAATGAAAAACTGTTTTTT

j_gene: TRBJ2-7
v_gene: TRBV4-2
abundance: many
len: 13
d_gene: -
CDR3aa: CASSPKRTAEQYF
CDR3nt: TGTGCCAGCAGCCCCAAAAGGACAGCAGAGCAGTACTTC

j_gene: TRBJ1-3
v_gene: TRBV11-2
abundance: -
len: 15
d_gene: -
CDR3aa: CASSQGVNPGNTIYF
CDR3nt: TGTGCCAGCAGCCAAGGGGTGAATCCTGGAAACACCATATATTTT

j_gene: TRBJ2-7
v_gene: TRBV6-5
abundance: -
len: 14
d_gene: TRBD1
CDR3aa: CASSYTGQAREQYF
CDR3nt: TGTGCCAGCAGTTATACCGGACAGGCCCGCGAGCAGTACTTC

j_gene: TRBJ2-5
v_gene: TRBV7-6
abundance: -
len: 11
d_gene: -
CDR3aa: CASSQTETQYF
CDR3nt: TGTGCCAGCAGTCAGACTGAGACCCAGTACTTC

j_gene: TRBJ1-2
v_gene: TRBV28
abundance: few
len: 13
d_gene: -
CDR3aa: CASSAGGDYGYTF
CDR3nt: TGTGCCAGCAGTGCCGGGGGTGACTATGGCTACACCTTC

j_gene: TRBJ1-2
v_gene: TRBV11-2
abundance: -
len: 13
d_gene: -
CDR3aa: CASSPSPRGGYTF
CDR3nt: TGTGCCAGCAGCCCCTCCCCGCGGGGTGGCTACACCTTC

j_gene: TRBJ1-2
v_gene: TRBV15
abundance: few
len: 16
d_gene: -
CDR3aa: CATSRVAGSRGYGYTF
CDR3nt: TGTGCCACCAGCAGAGTGGCAGGGTCCCGAGGCTATGGCTACACCTTC

j_gene: TRBJ1-1
v_gene: TRBV9
abundance: -
len: 14
d_gene: TRBD1
CDR3aa: CASSRGQGGTEAFF
CDR3nt: TGTGCCAGCAGCCGCGGACAGGGAGGGACTGAAGCTTTCTTT

j_gene: TRBJ2-7
v_gene: TRBV5-4
abundance: -
len: 15
d_gene: TRBD2
CDR3aa: CASSSMGGRVHEQYF
CDR3nt: TGTGCCAGCAGCTCCATGGGTGGGAGGGTTCACGAGCAGTACTTC

j_gene: TRBJ2-1
v_gene: TRBV7-9
abundance: -
len: 16
d_gene: TRBD2
CDR3aa: CASSLGWTSGTDEQFF
CDR3nt: TGTGCCAGCAGCTTAGGGTGGACTAGTGGGACGGATGAGCAGTTCTTC

j_gene: TRBJ1-1
v_gene: TRBV11-3
abundance: few
len: 14
d_gene: -
CDR3aa: CASSLGGKNTEAFF
CDR3nt: TGTGCCAGCAGCTTAGGTGGCAAGAACACTGAAGCTTTCTTT

j_gene: TRBJ2-2
v_gene: TRBV28
abundance: -
len: 16
d_gene: -
CDR3aa: CASSLPKPLNTGELFF
CDR3nt: TGTGCCAGCAGCCTCCCCAAACCACTGAACACCGGGGAGCTGTTTTTT

j_gene: TRBJ1-5
v_gene: TRBV5-3
abundance: once
len: 16
d_gene: -
CDR3aa: CARSLHRGKDNQPQHF
CDR3nt: TGTGCCAGAAGCTTGCATAGGGGGAAGGATAATCAGCCCCAGCATTTT

j_gene: TRBJ1-1
v_gene: TRBV28
abundance: -
len: 13
d_gene: -
CDR3aa: CASSYQGNTEAFF
CDR3nt: TGTGCCAGCAGTTATCAGGGGAACACTGAAGCTTTCTTT

j_gene: TRBJ2-2
v_gene: TRBV7-3
abundance: -
len: 18
d_gene: TRBD2
CDR3aa: CASSKGTSVLVDTGELFF
CDR3nt: TGTGCCAGCTCGAAGGGGACTAGCGTCTTAGTTGACACCGGGGAGCTGTTTTTT

j_gene: TRBJ2-1
v_gene: TRBV28
abundance: -
len: 15
d_gene: TRBD1
CDR3aa: CASSSAGQGLNEQFF
CDR3nt: TGTGCCAGCAGTTCAGCGGGACAGGGCCTCAATGAGCAGTTCTTC

j_gene: TRBJ1-2
v_gene: TRBV7-8
abundance: -
len: 14
d_gene: -
CDR3aa: CASSSTMGALGYTF
CDR3nt: TGTGCCAGCAGCAGTACAATGGGGGCTCTTGGCTACACCTTC

j_gene: TRBJ2-3
v_gene: TRBV7-2
abundance: -
len: 13
d_gene: -
CDR3aa: CASSPPPADTQYF
CDR3nt: TGTGCCAGCAGCCCTCCCCCGGCAGATACGCAGTATTTT

j_gene: TRBJ1-2
v_gene: TRBV28
abundance: -
len: 14
d_gene: TRBD1
CDR3aa: CASSKQGAGYGYTF
CDR3nt: TGTGCCAGCAGTAAACAGGGGGCTGGTTATGGCTACACCTTC

j_gene: TRBJ1-1
v_gene: TRBV28
abundance: once
len: 13
d_gene: -
CDR3aa: CASIRPGGTEAFF
CDR3nt: TGTGCCAGCATCCGCCCGGGGGGCACTGAAGCTTTCTTT

j_gene: TRBJ1-3
v_gene: TRBV3-1/TRBV3-2
abundance: once
len: 15
d_gene: TRBD1
CDR3aa: CASSQGRGLGNTIYF
CDR3nt: TGTGCCAGCAGCCAAGGCAGGGGGCTTGGAAACACCATATATTTT

j_gene: TRBJ2-2
v_gene: TRBV6-2/TRBV6-3
abundance: -
len: 17
d_gene: TRBD1
CDR3aa: CASSLAGDSPNTGELFF
CDR3nt: TGTGCCAGCAGCCTAGCCGGGGACAGCCCGAACACCGGGGAGCTGTTTTTT

j_gene: TRBJ2-5
v_gene: TRBV4-2
abundance: -
len: 14
d_gene: -
CDR3aa: CASSQVEYQETQYF
CDR3nt: TGTGCCAGCAGCCAAGTAGAATACCAAGAGACCCAGTACTTC

j_gene: TRBJ1-4
v_gene: TRBV28
abundance: -
len: 14
d_gene: TRBD1
CDR3aa: CASTGQVIGEKLFF
CDR3nt: TGTGCCAGCACCGGACAGGTGATTGGTGAAAAACTGTTTTTT

j_gene: TRBJ2-1
v_gene: TRBV28
abundance: -
len: 17
d_gene: TRBD2
CDR3aa: CASSLAPSGRMLNEQFF
CDR3nt: TGTGCCAGCAGTTTAGCCCCTAGCGGGAGGATGTTGAATGAGCAGTTCTTC

j_gene: TRBJ2-7
v_gene: TRBV11-2
abundance: -
len: 15
d_gene: -
CDR3aa: CASSSDGISSYEQYF
CDR3nt: TGTGCCAGCAGCTCGGACGGGATAAGCTCCTACGAGCAGTACTTC

j_gene: TRBJ2-7
v_gene: TRBV5-1
abundance: -
len: 14
d_gene: TRBD2
CDR3aa: CASSLPSGRNEQYF
CDR3nt: TGCGCCAGCAGCTTGCCTAGCGGGAGAAACGAGCAGTACTTC

j_gene: TRBJ1-1
v_gene: TRBV5-5
abundance: few
len: 15
d_gene: TRBD1
CDR3aa: CASSAGTGGNTEAFF
CDR3nt: TGTGCCAGCAGCGCGGGGACAGGGGGGAACACTGAAGCTTTCTTT

j_gene: TRBJ1-5
v_gene: TRBV28
abundance: -
len: 15
d_gene: TRBD1
CDR3aa: CASSRQGASNQPQHF
CDR3nt: TGTGCCAGCAGCCGACAGGGGGCCAGCAATCAGCCCCAGCATTTT

j_gene: TRBJ1-1
v_gene: TRBV14
abundance: -
len: 13
d_gene: -
CDR3aa: CASSHQENTEAFF
CDR3nt: TGTGCCAGCAGCCACCAGGAGAACACTGAAGCTTTCTTT

j_gene: TRBJ1-1
v_gene: TRBV29-1
abundance: -
len: 13
d_gene: TRBD1
CDR3aa: CSVSQGALTEAFF
CDR3nt: TGCAGCGTGTCTCAGGGGGCGTTGACTGAAGCTTTCTTT